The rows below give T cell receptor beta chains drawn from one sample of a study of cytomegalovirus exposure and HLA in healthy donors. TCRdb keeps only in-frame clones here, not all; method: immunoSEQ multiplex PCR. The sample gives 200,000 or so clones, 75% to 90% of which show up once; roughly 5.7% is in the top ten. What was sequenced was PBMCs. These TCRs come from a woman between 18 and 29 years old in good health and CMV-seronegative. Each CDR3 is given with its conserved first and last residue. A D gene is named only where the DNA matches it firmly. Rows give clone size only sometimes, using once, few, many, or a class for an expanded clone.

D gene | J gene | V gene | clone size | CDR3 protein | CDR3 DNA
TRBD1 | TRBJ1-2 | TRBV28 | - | CASRRTGGSYGYTF | TGTGCCAGCAGGCGGACAGGGGGTAGTTATGGCTACACCTTC
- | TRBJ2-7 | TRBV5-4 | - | CASSYDKPAFYEQCF | TGTGCCAGCAGCTACGATAAACCAGCCTTCTACGAGCAGTGCTTC
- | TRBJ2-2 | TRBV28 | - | CASSFGPQVTGELFF | TGTGCCAGCAGTTTCGGGCCTCAAGTCACCGGGGAGCTGTTTTTT
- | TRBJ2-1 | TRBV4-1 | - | CASSLLAPYNEQFF | TGCGCCAGCAGTCTTTTGGCTCCCTACAATGAGCAGTTCTTC
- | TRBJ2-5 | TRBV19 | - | CASSPRELETQYF | TGTGCCAGTAGTCCCCGGGAGCTGGAGACCCAGTACTTC
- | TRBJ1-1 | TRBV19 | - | CASTRGDLEGTEAFF | TGTGCCAGTACCCGGGGAGACCTCGAAGGCACTGAAGCTTTCTTT
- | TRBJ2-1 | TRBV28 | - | CASSLANEQFF | TGTGCCAGCAGTCTAGCCAATGAGCAGTTCTTC
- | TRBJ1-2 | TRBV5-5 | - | CASSLSSLAGANYGYTF | TGTGCCAGCAGCTTGTCAAGTCTGGCCGGAGCTAACTATGGCTACACCTTC
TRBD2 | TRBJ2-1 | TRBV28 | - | CASSSLGTSGRNEQFF | TGTGCCAGCAGCTCCCTCGGGACTAGCGGGAGAAATGAGCAGTTCTTC
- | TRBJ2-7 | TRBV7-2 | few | CASSPAREQYF | TGTGCCAGCAGCCCCGCTCGCGAGCAGTACTTC
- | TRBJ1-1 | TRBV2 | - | CASRGPGGPQPAPQNLNTEAFF | TGTGCCAGCAGGGGCCCCGGGGGACCTCAACCTGCTCCACAGAACCTGAACACTGAAGCTTTCTTT
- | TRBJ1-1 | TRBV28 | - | CASSFGGGNTEAFF | TGTGCCAGCAGTTTCGGGGGAGGGAACACTGAAGCTTTCTTT
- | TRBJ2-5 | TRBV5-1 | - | CASSLGAGSETQYF | TGCGCCAGCAGCTTGGGGGCGGGTTCAGAGACCCAGTACTTC
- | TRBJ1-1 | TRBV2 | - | CATSTLSKNTEAFF | TGTGCCACATCTACCTTGTCAAAGAACACTGAAGCTTTCTTT
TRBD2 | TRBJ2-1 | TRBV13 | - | CASSWPGLAGNNEQFF | TGTGCCAGCAGCTGGCCTGGACTAGCGGGGAACAATGAGCAGTTCTTC
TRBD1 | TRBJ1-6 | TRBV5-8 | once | CATTGQGYSPLHF | TGTGCCACCACGGGACAGGGTTATTCACCCCTCCACTTT
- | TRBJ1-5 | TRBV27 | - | CASSFLRTGIDQPQHF | TGTGCCAGCAGTTTCCTCCGGACGGGTATCGATCAGCCCCAGCATTTT
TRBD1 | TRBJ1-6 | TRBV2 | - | CASSGDRTASSPLHF | TGTGCCAGCAGTGGGGACAGAACGGCTAGCTCACCCCTCCACTTT
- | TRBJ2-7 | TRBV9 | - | CASSEGGNEQYF | TGTGCCAGCAGCGAGGGGGGGAACGAGCAGTACTTC
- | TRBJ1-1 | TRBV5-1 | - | CASSLNSLGGNTEAFF | TGCGCCAGCAGCTTGAATTCGTTGGGGGGAAACACTGAAGCTTTCTTT
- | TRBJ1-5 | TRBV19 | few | CASTNNMGAGRNQPQHF | TGTGCCAGTACCAATAATATGGGGGCGGGTCGCAATCAGCCCCAGCATTTT
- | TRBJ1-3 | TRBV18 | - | CASSPRESGGNTIYF | TGTGCCAGCTCACCACGGGAATCGGGTGGAAACACCATATATTTT